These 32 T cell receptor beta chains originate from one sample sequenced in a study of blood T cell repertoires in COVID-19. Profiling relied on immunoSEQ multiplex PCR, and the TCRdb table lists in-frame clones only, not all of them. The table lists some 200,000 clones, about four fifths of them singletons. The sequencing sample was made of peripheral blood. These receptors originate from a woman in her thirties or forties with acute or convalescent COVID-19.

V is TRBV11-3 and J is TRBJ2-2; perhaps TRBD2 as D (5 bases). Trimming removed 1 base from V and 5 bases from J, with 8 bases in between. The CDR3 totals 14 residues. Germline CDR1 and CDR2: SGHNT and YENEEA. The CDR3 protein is CASSLVRGTGELFF. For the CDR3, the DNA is TGTGCCAGCAGCTTAGTGAGAGGGACCGGGGAGCTGTTTTTT.

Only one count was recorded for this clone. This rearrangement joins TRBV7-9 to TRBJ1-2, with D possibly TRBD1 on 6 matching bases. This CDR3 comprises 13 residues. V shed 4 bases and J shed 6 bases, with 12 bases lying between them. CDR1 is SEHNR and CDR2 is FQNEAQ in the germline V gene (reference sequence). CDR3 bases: TGTGCCAGCAGCTCCGGGACAAATGATGGCTACACCTTC. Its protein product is CASSSGTNDGYTF.

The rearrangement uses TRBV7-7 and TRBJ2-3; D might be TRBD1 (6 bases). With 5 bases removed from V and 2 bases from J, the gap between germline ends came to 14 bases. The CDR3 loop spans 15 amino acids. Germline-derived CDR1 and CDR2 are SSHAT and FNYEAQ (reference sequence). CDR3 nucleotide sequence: TGTGCCAGCAGCCCCCAGGGGATCATCACAGATACGCAGTATTTT. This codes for CASSPQGIITDTQYF.

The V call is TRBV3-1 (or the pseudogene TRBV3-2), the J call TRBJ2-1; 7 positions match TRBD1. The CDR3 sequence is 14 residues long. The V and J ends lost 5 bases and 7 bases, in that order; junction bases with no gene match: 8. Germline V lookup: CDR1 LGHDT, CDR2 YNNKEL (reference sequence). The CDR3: CASSSLQGRNEQFF. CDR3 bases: TGTGCCAGCAGCTCCCTACAGGGGCGAAATGAGCAGTTCTTC.

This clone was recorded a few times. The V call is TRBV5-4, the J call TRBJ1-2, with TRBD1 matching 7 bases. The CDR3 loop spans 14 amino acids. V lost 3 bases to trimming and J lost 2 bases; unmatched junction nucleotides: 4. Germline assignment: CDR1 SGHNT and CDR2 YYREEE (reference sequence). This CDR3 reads CASSWDSYNYGYTF. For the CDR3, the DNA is TGTGCCAGCAGCTGGGACAGCTACAACTATGGCTACACCTTC.

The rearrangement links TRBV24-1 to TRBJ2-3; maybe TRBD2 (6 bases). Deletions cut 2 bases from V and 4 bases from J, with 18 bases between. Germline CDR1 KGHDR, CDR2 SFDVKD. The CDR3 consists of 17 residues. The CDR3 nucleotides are TGTGCCACCAGTGATTCGAACCCGGGACTTGCAGCAGATACGCAGTATTTT. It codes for CATSDSNPGLAADTQYF.

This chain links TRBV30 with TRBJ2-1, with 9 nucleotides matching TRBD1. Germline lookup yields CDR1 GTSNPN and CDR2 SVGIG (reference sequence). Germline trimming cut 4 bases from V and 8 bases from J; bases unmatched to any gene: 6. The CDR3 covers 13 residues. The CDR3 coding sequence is TGTGCCTGGAATGGACAGGGGAGGCATGAGCAGTTCTTC. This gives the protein CAWNGQGRHEQFF.

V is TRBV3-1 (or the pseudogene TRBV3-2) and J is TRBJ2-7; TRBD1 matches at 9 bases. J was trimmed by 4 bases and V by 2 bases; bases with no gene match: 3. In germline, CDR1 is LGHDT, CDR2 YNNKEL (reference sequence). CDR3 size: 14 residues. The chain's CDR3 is CASSQRTGEYEQYF. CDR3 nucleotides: TGTGCCAGCAGCCAACGGACAGGGGAGTACGAGCAGTACTTC.

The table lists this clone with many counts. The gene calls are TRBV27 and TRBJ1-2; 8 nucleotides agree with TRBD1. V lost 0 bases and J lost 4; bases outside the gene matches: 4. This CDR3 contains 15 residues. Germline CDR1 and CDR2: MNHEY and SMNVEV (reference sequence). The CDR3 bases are TGTGCCAGCAGTTTATCGGCAGGGGGCGTCTATGGCTACACCTTC. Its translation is CASSLSAGGVYGYTF.

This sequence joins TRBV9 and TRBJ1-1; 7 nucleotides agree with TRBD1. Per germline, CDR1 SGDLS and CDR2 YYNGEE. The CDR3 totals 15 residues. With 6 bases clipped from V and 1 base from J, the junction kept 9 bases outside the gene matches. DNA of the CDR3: TGTGCCAGCACCGCCCGCCAGGGGGAGAACACTGAAGCTTTCTTT. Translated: CASTARQGENTEAFF.

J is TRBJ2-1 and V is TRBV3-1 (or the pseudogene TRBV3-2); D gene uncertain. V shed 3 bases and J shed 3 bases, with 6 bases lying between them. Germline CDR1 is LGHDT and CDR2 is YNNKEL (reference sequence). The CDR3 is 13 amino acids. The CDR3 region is CASSQASYNEQFF. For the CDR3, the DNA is TGTGCCAGCAGCCAGGCTAGCTACAATGAGCAGTTCTTC.

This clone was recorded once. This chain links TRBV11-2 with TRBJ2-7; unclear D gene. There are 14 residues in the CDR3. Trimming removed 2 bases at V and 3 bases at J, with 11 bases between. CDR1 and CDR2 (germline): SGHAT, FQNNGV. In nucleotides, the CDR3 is TGTGCCAGCAGCTTACCCCCTAGGAACTACGAGCAGTACTTC. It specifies CASSLPPRNYEQYF.

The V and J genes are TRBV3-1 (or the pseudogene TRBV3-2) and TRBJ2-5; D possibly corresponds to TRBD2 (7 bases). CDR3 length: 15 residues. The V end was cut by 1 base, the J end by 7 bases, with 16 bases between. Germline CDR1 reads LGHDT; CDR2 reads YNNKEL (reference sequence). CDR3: CASSQGSGGARTQYF. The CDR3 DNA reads TGTGCCAGCAGCCAAGGTAGTGGGGGGGCCAGGACCCAGTACTTC.

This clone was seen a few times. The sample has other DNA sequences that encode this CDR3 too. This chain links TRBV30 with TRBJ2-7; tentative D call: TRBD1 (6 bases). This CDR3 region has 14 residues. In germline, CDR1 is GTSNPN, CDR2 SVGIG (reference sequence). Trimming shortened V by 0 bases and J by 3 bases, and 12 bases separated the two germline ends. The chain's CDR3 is CAWSVGTGRYEQYF. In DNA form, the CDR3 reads TGTGCCTGGAGTGTAGGAACAGGGCGCTACGAGCAGTACTTC.

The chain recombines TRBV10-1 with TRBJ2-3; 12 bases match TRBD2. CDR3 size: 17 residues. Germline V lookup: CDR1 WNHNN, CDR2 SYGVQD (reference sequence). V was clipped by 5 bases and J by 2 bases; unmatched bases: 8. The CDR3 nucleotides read TGCGCCAGCAGTCACCCCCGGACTAGCGGGACCACAGATACGCAGTATTTT. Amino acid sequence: CASSHPRTSGTTDTQYF.

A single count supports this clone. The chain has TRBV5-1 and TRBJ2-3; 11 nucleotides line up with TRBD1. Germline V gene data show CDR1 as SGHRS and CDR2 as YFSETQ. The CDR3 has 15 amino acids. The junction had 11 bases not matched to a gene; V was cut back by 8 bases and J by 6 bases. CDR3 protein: CASTPGQGVLDTQYF. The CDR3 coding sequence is TGCGCCAGTACTCCGGGACAGGGGGTTTTGGATACGCAGTATTTT.

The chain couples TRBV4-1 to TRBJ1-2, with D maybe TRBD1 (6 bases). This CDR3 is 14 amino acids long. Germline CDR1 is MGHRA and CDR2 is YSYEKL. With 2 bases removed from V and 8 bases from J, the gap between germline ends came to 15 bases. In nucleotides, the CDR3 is TGCGCCAGCAGCCAAAGCGTCCAGGGGCACGGCTACACCTTC. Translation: CASSQSVQGHGYTF.

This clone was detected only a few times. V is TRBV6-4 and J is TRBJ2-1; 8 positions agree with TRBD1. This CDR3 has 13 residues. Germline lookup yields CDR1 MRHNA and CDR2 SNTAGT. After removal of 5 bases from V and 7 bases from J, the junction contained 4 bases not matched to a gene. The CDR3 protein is CASSNDRGNEQFF. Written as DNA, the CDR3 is TGTGCCAGCAGTAACGACAGGGGTAATGAGCAGTTCTTC.

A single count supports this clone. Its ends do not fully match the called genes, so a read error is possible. The CDR3 spells CACSYTGGQNEQYF. As DNA, the CDR3 is TGTGCCTGCAGTTACACAGGGGGACAGAACGAGCAGTACTTC. The genes are TRBV6-5 and TRBJ2-7; 8 nucleotides agree with TRBD1. Germline loops: CDR1 MNHEY, CDR2 SVGAGI. The CDR3 contains 14 residues.

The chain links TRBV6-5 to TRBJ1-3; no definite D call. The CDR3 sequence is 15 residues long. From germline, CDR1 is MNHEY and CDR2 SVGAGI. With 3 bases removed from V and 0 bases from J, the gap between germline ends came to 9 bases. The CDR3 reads CASSYSTFSGNTIYF. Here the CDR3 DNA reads TGTGCCAGCAGTTATTCGACTTTCTCTGGAAACACCATATATTTT.

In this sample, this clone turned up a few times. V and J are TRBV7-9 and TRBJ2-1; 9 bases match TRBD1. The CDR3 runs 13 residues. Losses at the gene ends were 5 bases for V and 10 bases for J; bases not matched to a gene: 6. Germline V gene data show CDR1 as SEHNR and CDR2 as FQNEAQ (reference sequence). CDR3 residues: CASSPDRGREQFF. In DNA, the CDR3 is TGTGCCAGCAGCCCGGACAGGGGTAGGGAGCAGTTCTTC.

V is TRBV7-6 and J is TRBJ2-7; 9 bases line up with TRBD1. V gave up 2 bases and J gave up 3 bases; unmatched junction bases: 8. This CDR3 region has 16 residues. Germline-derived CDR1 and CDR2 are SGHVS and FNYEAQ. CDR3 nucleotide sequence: TGTGCCAGCAGCTTACACAGGGGGCGCGAAGGCTACGAGCAGTACTTC. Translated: CASSLHRGREGYEQYF.

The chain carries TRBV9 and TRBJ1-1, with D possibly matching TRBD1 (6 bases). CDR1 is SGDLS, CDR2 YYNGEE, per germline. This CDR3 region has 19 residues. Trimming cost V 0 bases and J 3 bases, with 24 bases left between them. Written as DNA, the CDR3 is TGTGCCAGCAGCGTAGCCTCAGTTCCGACCGGGACACCTGACACTGAAGCTTTCTTT. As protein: CASSVASVPTGTPDTEAFF. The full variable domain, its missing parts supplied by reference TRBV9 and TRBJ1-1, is DSGVTQTPKHLITATGQRVTLRCSPRSGDLSVYWYQQSLDQGLQFLIQYYNGEERAKGNILERFSAQQFPDLHSELNLSSLELGDSALYFCASSVASVPTGTPDTEAFFGQGTRLTVV.

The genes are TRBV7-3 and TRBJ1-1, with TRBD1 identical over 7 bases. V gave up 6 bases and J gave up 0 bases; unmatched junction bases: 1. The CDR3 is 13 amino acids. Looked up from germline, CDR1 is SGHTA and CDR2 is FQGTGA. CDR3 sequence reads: CASRGTVNTEAFF. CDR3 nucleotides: TGTGCCAGCAGGGGGACAGTGAACACTGAAGCTTTCTTT.

CDR3 in DNA: TGCGCCAGCAGCGATCTGCCGGGAGTAGGGACCGGGGAGCTGTTTTTT. This translates into CASSDLPGVGTGELFF. V is TRBV5-1 and J is TRBJ2-2; a weak D match, TRBD2 (6 bases). Trimming left V 4 bases short and J 5 bases short, with 18 bases between. CDR1 and CDR2 from the germline V gene are SGHRS and YFSETQ. The CDR3 extends over 16 amino acids.

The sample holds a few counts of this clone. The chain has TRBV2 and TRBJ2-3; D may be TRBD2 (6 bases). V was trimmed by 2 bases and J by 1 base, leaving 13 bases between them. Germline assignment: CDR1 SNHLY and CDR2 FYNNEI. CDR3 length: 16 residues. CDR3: CASSETWEVGTDTQYF. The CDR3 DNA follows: TGTGCCAGCAGTGAAACGTGGGAGGTCGGCACAGATACGCAGTATTTT.

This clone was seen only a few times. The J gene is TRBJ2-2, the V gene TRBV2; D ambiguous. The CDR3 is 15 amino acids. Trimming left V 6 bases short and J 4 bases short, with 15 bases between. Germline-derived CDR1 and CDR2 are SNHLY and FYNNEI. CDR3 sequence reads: CASRETPGSTGELFF. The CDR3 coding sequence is TGTGCCAGCAGAGAAACCCCGGGTTCCACCGGGGAGCTGTTTTTT.

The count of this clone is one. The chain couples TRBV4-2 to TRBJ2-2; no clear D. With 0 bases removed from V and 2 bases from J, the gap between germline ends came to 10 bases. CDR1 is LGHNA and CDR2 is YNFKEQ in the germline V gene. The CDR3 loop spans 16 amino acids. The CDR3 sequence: CASSQDLQLNTGELFF. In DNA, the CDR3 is TGTGCCAGCAGCCAAGATTTACAGCTTAACACCGGGGAGCTGTTTTTT.

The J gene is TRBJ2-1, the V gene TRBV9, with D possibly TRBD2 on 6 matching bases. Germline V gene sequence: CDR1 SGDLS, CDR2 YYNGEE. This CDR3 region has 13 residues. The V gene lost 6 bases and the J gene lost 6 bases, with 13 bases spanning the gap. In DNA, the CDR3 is TGTGCCAGCATGGCGGGATTAGGCAATGAGCAGTTCTTC. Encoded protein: CASMAGLGNEQFF.

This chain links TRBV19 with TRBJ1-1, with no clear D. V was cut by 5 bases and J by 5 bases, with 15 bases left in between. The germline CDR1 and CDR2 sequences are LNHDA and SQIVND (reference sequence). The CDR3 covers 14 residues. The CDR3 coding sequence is TGTGCCAGTAGTCCTCCTCCGCGAGGGACTGAAGCTTTCTTT. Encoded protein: CASSPPPRGTEAFF.

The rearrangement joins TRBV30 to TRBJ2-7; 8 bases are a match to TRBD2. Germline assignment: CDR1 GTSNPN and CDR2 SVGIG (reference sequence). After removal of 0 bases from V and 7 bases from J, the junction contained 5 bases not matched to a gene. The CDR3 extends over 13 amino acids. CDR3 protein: CAWSVRGGREQYF. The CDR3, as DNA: TGTGCCTGGAGTGTACGGGGGGGCCGGGAGCAGTACTTC.

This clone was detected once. The CDR3, as DNA: TGTGCCAGCAGTGAAAGGAGGGATACGCAGTATTTT. This translates into CASSERRDTQYF. The rearrangement uses TRBV6-1 and TRBJ2-3; tentatively, D is TRBD2 (5 bases). V lost 2 bases and J lost 6, with 6 bases in between. Germline lookup yields CDR1 MNHNS and CDR2 SASEGT. This CDR3 spans 12 amino acids.